The present entry profiles one T cell receptor (beta chain) with its context. Its specificity is not known. The V gene lost 4 bases and the J gene lost 1 base, with 11 bases spanning the gap. Germline CDR1 and CDR2: SGDLS and YYNGEE. The CDR3 is made up of 14 amino acids. The entry originates in a study of shared clonotypes between healthy human individuals. At the level of the study: Three plates each covered CD4 naive and memory; CD8 naive two, CD8 memory one. Study results and limitations: Across four donors, naive CD4 shared 5% to 6%, naive CD8 approximately 3.5%, memory CD4 roughly 2.4%, memory CD8 0.4% to 0.5%.

Generated by immunoSEQ multiplex PCR, the TCRdb table keeps only in-frame clones and is missing some. This repertoire shows 2 million to 2.5 million clones, around 95% found once; its top ten account for over 0.1%. Material: naive CD4+ T cells sorted from blood. Subset defined: CD45RA+ positively selected. The chain couples TRBV9 to TRBJ1-1; unclear D gene. This clonotype was sampled from a young man in good health. In DNA, the CDR3 is TGTGCCAGCAGCCGGGAGGTAACGAACACTGAAGCTTTCTTT. Translation: CASSREVTNTEAFF. Complete variable domain (other parts from reference TRBV9 and TRBJ1-1): DSGVTQTPKHLITATGQRVTLRCSPRSGDLSVYWYQQSLDQGLQFLIQYYNGEERAKGNILERFSAQQFPDLHSELNLSSLELGDSALYFCASSREVTNTEAFFGQGTRLTVV.